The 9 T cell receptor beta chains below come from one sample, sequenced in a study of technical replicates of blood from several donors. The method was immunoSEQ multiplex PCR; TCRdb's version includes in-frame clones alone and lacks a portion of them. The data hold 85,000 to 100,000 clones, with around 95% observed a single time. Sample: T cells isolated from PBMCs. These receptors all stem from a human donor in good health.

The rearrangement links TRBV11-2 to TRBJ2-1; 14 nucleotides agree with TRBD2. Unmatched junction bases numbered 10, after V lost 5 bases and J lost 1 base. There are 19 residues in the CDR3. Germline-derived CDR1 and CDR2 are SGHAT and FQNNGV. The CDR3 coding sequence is TGTGCCAGCAGCCCAAGGGGACTAGCGGGGGTGGGTTCCTACAATGAGCAGTTCTTC. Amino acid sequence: CASSPRGLAGVGSYNEQFF.

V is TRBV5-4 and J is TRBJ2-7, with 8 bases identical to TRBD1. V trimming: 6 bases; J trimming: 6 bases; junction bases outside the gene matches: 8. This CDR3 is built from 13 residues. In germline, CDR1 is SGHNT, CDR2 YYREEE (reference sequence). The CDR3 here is CASNPDRVGEQYF. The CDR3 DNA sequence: TGTGCCAGCAACCCGGACAGGGTTGGCGAGCAGTACTTC.

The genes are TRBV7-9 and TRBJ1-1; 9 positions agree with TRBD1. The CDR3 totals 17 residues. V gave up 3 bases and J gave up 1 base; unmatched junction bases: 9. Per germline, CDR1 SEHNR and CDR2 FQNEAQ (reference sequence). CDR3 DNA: TGTGCCAGCAGCTTGAACAGGGGGCGTATAGGGAACACTGAAGCTTTCTTT. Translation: CASSLNRGRIGNTEAFF.

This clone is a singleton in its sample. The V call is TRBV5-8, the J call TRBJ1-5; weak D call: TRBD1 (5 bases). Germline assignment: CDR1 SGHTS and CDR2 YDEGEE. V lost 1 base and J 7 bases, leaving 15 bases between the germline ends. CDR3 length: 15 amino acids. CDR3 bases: TGTGCCAGCAGCTTGAGTAAGGGGTTTGGCCAGCCCCAGCATTTT. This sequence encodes CASSLSKGFGQPQHF.

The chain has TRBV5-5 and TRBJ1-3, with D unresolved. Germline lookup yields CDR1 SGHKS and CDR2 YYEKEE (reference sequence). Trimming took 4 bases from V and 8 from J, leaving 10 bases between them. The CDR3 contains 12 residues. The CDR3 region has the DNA TGTGCCAGCAGCCTCTCGGGAGACACCATATATTTT. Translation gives CASSLSGDTIYF.

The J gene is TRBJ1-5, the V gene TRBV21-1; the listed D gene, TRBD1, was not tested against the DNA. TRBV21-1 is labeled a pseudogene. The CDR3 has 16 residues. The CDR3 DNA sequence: TGTGCCAGCAGCAAAGTCGGGACACTTATCAATCAGCCCCAGCATTTT. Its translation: CASSKVGTLINQPQHF.

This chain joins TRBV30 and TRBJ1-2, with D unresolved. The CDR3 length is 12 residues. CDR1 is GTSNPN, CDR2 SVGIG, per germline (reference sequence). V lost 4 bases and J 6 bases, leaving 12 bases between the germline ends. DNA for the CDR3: TGTGCCTGGATGACTTTACTGCATGGCTACACCTTC. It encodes CAWMTLLHGYTF.

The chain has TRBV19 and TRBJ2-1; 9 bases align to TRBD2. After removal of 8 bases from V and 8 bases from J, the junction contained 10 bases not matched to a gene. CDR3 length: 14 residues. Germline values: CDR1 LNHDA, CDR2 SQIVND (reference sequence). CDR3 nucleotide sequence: TGTGCCAGTGGGAGGACTAGCGTTCGCGATGAGCAGTTCTTC. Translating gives CASGRTSVRDEQFF.

For the CDR3, the DNA is TGCAGTGCTCTCTTGAGGGAAAAACTGTTTTTT. It is translated as CSALLREKLFF. The V and J genes are TRBV20-1 and TRBJ1-4; no definite D call. The CDR3 runs to 11 residues. The germline V and J ends were trimmed by 5 bases and 8 bases, with 9 bases remaining between them. Germline V gives CDR1 DFQATT, CDR2 SNEGSKA (reference sequence).